The clone carrying this TCR beta chain has ten or more counts. The antigen remains unidentified. Using RNA transcripts as the source, TCR beta CDR3 regions were amplified. During a first-round RT-PCR of the TCR CDR3, the HTBI primer set was used. TCRdb reanalysed the multiplex PCR reads using MiXCR and keeps one entry per CDR3 protein. The sample holds fewer than 750,000 distinct CDR3 sequences, around 46% seen once. The data were obtained in a study of T cells in Graves' hyperthyroidism and ophthalmopathy. Researchers defined stable Graves' hyperthyroidism as no ophthalmopathy progression within 18 months. The study left out patients who had uncontrolled infection, other autoimmune disease, pregnancy or lactation. Based on clinical symptoms, serum thyroxine and TRAb, thyroid ultrasound and orbital computed tomography, diagnoses were reached. The CDR3 totals 15 residues. The ends were cut back, 0 bases at V and 4 bases at J, with 9 bases in the middle. The germline V gene encodes CDR1 SNHLY and CDR2 FYNNEI.

Points from the study as a whole: Appearing also in blood were most of the thyroid clonotypes expanded above 0.001.

This rearrangement joins TRBV2 to TRBJ2-2; D unclear. This TCR derives from a woman younger than 35 with Graves' hyperthyroidism. Sequencing used peripheral blood or thyroid tissue (not recorded which). CDR3 DNA: TGTGCCAGCAGTGAAGCGTTGCCCTCCACCGGGGAGCTGTTTTTT. Its translation: CASSEALPSTGELFF.